This TCR beta chain emerged from a study of T cells expressing NK-cell markers. Overall study context: Sorted CD3+CD56-NKG2C+, CD3+CD56+NKG2C+ and CD3+CD56+NKG2C- T cells supplied the TCR beta repertoires.

Whole-study findings and limits: A few donors showed these clonotypes also leading the CD3+CD56-NKG2C+ fraction.

Looked up from germline, CDR1 is MNHNS and CDR2 is SASEGT. The CDR3 extends over 15 amino acids. From its re-call of the 5' RACE reads, TCRdb lists each CDR3 protein once, without DNA. The sample table sets out tens of thousands of distinct CDR3 sequences. Concerning this clonotype: The antigen is not known.

The sample comprised blood T cells: a sorted CD56 or NKG2C T cell subset, CD4+ or CD8+ T cells, or bulk PBMC T cells (not recorded which). The TCR was taken from a woman aged 18-70 years in good health. The J gene is TRBJ2-7, the V gene TRBV6-1. CDR3 protein: CASSEGPAATYEQYF.